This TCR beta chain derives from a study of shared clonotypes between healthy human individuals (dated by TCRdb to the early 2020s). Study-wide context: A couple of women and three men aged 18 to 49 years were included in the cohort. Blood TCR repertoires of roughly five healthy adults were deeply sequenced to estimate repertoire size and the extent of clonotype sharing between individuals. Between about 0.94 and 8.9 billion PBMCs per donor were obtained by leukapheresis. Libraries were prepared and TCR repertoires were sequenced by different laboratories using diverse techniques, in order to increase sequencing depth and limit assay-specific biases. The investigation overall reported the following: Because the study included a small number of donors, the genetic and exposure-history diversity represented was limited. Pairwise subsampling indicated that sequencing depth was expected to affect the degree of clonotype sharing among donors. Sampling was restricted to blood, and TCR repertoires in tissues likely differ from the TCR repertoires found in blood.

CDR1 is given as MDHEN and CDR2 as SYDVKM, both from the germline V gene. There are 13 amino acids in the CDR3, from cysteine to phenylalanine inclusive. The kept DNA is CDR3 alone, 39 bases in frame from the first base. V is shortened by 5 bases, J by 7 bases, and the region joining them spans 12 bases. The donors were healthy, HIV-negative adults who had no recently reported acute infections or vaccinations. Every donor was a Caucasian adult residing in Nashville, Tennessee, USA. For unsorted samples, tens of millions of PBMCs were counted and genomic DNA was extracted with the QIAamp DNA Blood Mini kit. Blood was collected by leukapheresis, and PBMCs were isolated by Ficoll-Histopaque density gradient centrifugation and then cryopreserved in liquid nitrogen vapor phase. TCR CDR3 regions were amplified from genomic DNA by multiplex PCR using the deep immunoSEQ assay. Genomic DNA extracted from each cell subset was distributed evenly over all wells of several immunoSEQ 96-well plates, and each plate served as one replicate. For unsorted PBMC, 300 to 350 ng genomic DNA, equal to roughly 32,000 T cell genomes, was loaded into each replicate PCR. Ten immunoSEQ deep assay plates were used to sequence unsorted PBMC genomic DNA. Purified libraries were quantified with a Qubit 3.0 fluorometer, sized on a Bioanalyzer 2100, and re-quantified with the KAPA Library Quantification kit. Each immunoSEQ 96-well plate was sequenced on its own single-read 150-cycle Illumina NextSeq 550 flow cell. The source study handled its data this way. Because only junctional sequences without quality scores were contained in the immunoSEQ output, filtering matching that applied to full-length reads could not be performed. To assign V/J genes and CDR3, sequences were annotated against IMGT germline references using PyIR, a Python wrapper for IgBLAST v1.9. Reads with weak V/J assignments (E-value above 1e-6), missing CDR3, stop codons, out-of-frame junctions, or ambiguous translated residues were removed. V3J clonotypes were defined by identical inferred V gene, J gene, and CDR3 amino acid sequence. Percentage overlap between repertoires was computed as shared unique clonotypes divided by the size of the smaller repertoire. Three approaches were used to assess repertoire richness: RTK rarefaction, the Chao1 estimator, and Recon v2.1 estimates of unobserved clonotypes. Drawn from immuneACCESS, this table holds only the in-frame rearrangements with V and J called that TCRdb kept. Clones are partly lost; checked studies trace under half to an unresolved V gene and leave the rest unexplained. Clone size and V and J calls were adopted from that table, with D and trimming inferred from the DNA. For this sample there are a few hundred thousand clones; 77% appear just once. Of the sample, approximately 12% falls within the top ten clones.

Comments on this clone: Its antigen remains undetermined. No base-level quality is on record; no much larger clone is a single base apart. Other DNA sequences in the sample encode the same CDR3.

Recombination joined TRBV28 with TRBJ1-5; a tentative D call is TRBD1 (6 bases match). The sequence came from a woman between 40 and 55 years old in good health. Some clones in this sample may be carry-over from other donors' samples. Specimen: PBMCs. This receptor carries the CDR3 CASSGGAGQPQHF. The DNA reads TGTGCCAGCAGTGGGGGGGCTGGACAGCCCCAGCATTTT. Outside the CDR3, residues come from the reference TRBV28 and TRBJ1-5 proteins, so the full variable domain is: DVKVTQSSRYLVKRTGEKVFLECVQDMDHENMFWYRQDPGLGLRLIYFSYDVKMKEKGDIPEGYSVSREKKERFSLILESASTNQTSMYLCASSGGAGQPQHFGDGTRLSIL.